A selection of T cell receptor beta chains follows, all from one sample in a study of T cells after yellow fever vaccination. TCRdb independently ran MiXCR on the 5' RACE reads; one entry per CDR3 protein. The sample lists some 32,000 distinct CDR3 sequences, 3.5% to 5% occurring once. The material sequenced was CD8+ T cells sorted from PBMCs, taken 5 days after the yellow fever booster vaccination. The receptors come from a man under 40 who received the YFV17D yellow fever vaccine. Both conserved end residues are part of each CDR3. Each record gives: clone size, D gene, V gene, J gene, CDR3 protein, CDR3 DNA. A D gene is named only where the DNA matches it firmly. Not all rows give a size; the values are once, few, many and, for expanded clones, a class.

>many|-|TRBV29-1|TRBJ1-1
CSVDDTEAFF
TGCAGCGTAGACGACACTGAAGCTTTCTTT
>many|TRBD2|TRBV4-1|TRBJ2-3
CASSQDGAWGVREAGGADTQYF
TGCGCCAGCAGCCAAGATGGTGCTTGGGGCGTAAGGGAAGCGGGAGGGGCAGATACGCAGTATTTT
>many|-|TRBV9|TRBJ2-1
CASSASGDSYNEQFF
TGTGCCAGCAGCGCCTCAGGTGACTCCTACAATGAGCAGTTCTTC
>many|TRBD2|TRBV11-2|TRBJ2-5
CASSPGLAGHGRTQYF
TGTGCCAGCAGCCCCGGACTAGCGGGACACGGTAGGACCCAGTACTTC
>many|-|TRBV29-1|TRBJ2-2
CSVEGGMTNTGELFF
TGCAGCGTTGAAGGGGGTATGACGAACACCGGGGAGCTGTTTTTT
>-|TRBD1|TRBV5-1|TRBJ2-5
CASSFLTGGDETQYF
TGCGCCAGCAGCTTTTTGACAGGGGGCGATGAGACCCAGTACTTC
>many|-|TRBV27|TRBJ2-1
CASSLSPHPNEQFF
TGTGCCAGCAGTTTGAGCCCGCACCCAAATGAGCAGTTCTTC
>many|TRBD1|TRBV20-1|TRBJ1-1
CSATPDRVEAFF
TGCAGTGCTACCCCTGACAGGGTCGAAGCTTTCTTT
>many|-|TRBV6-2/TRBV6-3|TRBJ2-2
CASTFYPGELFF
TGTGCCAGCACTTTTTATCCCGGGGAGCTGTTTTTT
>many|-|TRBV5-4|TRBJ2-7
CATRDSYEQYF
TGTGCCACCCGGGACTCCTACGAGCAGTACTTC
>many|-|TRBV18|TRBJ2-7
CASSPGTNYEQYF
TGTGCCAGCTCACCAGGGACGAACTACGAGCAGTACTTC